This T cell receptor beta chain was recovered during a study of blood T cell repertoires in COVID-19. Study-wide context: Collection of acute and convalescent COVID-19 samples took place in the United States, Italy and Spain. T cells, B-cell-depleted T cells, or PBMCs provided the cDNA or gDNA that served as material.

The CDR3 is 14 amino acids. Germline-derived CDR1 and CDR2 are SEHNR and FQNEAQ (reference sequence). V lost 11 bases and J 0 bases, leaving 15 bases between the germline ends. Authors' methods: Counts of nucleated cells, estimated from reference gene primer amplification, were obtained. Clones were sequenced by immunoSEQ multiplex PCR, and TCRdb holds only the in-frame ones, with some missing. Clone size and V and J calls were adopted from that table, with D and trimming inferred from the DNA. There are some 98,000 clones in the sample; roughly 82% occur only once, and around 25% lies in the top ten.

This receptor was obtained from a man in his sixties with acute or convalescent COVID-19. The rearrangement joins TRBV7-9 to TRBJ2-3; a weak D match, TRBD1 (6 bases). The sequenced material came from peripheral blood. The CDR3 DNA reads TGTGCCGGAGGACAGCACTATAGCACAGATACGCAGTATTTT. Its translation: CAGGQHYSTDTQYF.